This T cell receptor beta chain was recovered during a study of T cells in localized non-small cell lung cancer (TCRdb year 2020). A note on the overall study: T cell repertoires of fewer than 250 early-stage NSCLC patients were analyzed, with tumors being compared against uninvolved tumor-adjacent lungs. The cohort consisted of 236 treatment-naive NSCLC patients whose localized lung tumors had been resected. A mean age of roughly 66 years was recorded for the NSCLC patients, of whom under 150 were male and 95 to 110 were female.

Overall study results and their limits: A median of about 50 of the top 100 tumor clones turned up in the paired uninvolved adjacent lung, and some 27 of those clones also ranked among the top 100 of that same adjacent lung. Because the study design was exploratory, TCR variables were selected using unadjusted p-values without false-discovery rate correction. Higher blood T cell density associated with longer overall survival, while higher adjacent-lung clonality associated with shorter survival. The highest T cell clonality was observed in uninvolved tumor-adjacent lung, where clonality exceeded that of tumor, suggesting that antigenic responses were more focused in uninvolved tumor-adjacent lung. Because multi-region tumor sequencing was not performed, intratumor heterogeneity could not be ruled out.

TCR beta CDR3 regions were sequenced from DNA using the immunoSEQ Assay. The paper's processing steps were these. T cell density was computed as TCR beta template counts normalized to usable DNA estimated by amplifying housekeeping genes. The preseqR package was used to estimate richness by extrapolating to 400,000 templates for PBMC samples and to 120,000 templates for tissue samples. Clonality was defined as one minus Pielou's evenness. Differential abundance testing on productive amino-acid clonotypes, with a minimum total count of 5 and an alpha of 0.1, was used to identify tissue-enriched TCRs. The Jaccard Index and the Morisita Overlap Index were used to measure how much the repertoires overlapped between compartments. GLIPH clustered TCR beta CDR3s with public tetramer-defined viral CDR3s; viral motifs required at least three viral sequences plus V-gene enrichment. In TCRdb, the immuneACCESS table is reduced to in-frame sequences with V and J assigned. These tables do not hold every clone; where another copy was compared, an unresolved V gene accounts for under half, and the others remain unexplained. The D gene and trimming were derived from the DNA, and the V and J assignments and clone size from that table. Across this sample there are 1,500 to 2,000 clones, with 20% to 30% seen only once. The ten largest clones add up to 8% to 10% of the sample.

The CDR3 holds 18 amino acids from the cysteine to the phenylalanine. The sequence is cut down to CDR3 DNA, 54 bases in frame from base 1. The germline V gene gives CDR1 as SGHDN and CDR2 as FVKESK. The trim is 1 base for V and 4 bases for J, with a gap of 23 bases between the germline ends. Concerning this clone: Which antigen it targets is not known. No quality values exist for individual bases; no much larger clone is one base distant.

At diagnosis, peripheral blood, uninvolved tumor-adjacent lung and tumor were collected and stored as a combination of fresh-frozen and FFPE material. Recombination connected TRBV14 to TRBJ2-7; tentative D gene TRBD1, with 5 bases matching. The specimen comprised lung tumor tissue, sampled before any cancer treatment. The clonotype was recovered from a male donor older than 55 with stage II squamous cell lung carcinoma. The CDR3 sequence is CASSQGRAGKTWQYEQYF. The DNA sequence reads TGTGCCAGCAGCCAAGGTCGGGCAGGGAAAACATGGCAATACGAGCAGTACTTC.